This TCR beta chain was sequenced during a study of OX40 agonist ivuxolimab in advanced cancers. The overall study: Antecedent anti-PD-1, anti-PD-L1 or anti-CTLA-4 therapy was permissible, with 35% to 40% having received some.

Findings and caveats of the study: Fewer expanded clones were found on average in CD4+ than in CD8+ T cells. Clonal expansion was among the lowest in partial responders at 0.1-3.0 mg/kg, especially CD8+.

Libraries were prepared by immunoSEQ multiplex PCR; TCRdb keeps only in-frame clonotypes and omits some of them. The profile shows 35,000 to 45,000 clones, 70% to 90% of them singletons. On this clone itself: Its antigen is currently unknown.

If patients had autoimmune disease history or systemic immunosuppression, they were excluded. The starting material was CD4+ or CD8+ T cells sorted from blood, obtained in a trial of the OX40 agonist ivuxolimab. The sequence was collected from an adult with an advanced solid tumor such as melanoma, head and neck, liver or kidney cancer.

The CDR3 sequence is CASNRTGYNSPLHF. DNA of the CDR3: TGTGCCAGTAACCGGACAGGCTACAATTCACCCCTCCACTTT. V is TRBV19 and J is TRBJ1-6; 7 bases align to TRBD1. Germline CDR1 reads LNHDA; CDR2 reads SQIVND (reference sequence). The length of the CDR3 is 14 residues. V was clipped by 7 bases and J by 7 bases; unmatched bases: 7. The variable domain in full, with the rest retrieved from reference TRBV19 and TRBJ1-6, is DGGITQSPKYLFRKEGQNVTLSCEQNLNHDAMYWYRQDPGQGLRLIYYSQIVNDFQKGDIAEGYSVSREKKESFPLTVTSAQKNPTAFYLCASNRTGYNSPLHFGNGTRLTVT.